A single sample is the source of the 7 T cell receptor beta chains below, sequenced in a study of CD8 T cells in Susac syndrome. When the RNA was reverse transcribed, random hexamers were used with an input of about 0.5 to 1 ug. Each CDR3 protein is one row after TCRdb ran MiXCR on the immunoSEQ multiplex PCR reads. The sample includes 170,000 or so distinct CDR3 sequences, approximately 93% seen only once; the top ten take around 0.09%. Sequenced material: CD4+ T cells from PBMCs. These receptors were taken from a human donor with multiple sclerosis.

This chain's CDR3 is CASSYSYTANYGYTF. In nucleotides, the CDR3 is TGTGCCAGCAGTTACTCGTACACAGCTAACTATGGCTACACCTTC. This rearrangement joins TRBV6-5 to TRBJ1-2; D gene ambiguous. V was cut by 0 bases and J by 0 bases, with 8 bases left in between. Germline assignment: CDR1 MNHEY and CDR2 SVGAGI. The CDR3 extends over 15 amino acids.

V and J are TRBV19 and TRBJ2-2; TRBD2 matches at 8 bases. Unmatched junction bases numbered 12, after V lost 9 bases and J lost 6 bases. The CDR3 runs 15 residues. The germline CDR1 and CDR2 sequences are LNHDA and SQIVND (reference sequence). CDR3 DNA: TGTGCCAGCTCTACAGGGAAAGCGGGAGCCGGGGAGCTGTTTTTT. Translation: CASSTGKAGAGELFF. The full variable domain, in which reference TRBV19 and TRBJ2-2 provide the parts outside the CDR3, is DGGITQSPKYLFRKEGQNVTLSCEQNLNHDAMYWYRQDPGQGLRLIYYSQIVNDFQKGDIAEGYSVSREKKESFPLTVTSAQKNPTAFYLCASSTGKAGAGELFFGEGSRLTVL.

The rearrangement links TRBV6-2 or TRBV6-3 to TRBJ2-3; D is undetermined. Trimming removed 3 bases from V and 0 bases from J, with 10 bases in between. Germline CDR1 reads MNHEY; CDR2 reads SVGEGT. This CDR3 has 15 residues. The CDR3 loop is CASSYWSASTDTQYF. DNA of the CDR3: TGTGCCAGCAGTTATTGGAGCGCTAGCACAGATACGCAGTATTTT.

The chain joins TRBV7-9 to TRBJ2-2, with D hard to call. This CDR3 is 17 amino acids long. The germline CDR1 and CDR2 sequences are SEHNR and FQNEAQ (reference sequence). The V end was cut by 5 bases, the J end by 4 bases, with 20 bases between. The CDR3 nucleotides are TGTGCCAGCAGCCCCGGTGGCACAGTGGGATTCACCGGGGAGCTGTTTTTT. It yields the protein CASSPGGTVGFTGELFF.

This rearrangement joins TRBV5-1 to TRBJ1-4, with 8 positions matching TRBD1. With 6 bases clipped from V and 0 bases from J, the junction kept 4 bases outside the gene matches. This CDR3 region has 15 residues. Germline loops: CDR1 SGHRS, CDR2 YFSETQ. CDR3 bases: TGCGCCAGCACTAAACAGGGGGCAACTAATGAAAAACTGTTTTTT. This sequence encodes CASTKQGATNEKLFF.

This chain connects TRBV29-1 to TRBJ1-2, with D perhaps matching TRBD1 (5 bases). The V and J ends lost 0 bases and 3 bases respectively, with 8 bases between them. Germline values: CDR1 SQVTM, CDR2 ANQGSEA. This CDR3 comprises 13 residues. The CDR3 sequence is CSVEDGAHYGYTF. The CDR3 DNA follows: TGCAGCGTTGAAGACGGGGCTCACTATGGCTACACCTTC.

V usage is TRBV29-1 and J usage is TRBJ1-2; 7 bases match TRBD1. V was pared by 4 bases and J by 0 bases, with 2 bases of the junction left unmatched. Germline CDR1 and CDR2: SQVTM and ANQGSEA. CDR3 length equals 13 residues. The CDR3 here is CSVVGQSNYGYTF. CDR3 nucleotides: TGCAGCGTTGTGGGACAGTCTAACTATGGCTACACCTTC.